This passage covers 15 T cell receptor beta chains from one sample sequenced in a study of Graves' ophthalmopathy and Graves' hyperthyroidism. Amplified TCR beta CDR3 regions were obtained using RNA transcripts as template. First-round RT-PCR with HTBI primers preceded a second-round multiplex PCR. TCRdb re-called the multiplex PCR reads with MiXCR, one entry per CDR3 protein. This sample has 300,000 to 400,000 distinct CDR3 sequences, with roughly a sixth found just once. Material for sequencing was peripheral blood. The receptor source for this set is an adult man with Graves' ophthalmopathy.

This clonotype was seen ten or more times. The chain links TRBV6-1 to TRBJ1-6; 9 nucleotides agree with TRBD1. Germline-derived CDR1 and CDR2 are MNHNS and SASEGT. V shed 6 bases, J shed 9 bases, and the junction held 12 bases outside the gene matches. This CDR3 is built from 16 residues. CDR3 coding DNA: TGTGCCAGCAGAGAAACAACCGGGACAGGGAGTTCACCCCTCCACTTT. Protein: CASRETTGTGSSPLHF.

This clonotype was detected many times. The gene calls are TRBV11-2 and TRBJ2-5; the D gene is possibly TRBD2 (5 bases). The CDR3 is made up of 15 amino acids. Looked up from germline, CDR1 is SGHAT and CDR2 is FQNNGV. V lost 7 bases and J lost 3, with 18 bases in between. The CDR3 coding sequence is TGTGCCAGCACCCCGAGCGGAATCGAAAAAGAGACCCAGTACTTC. Its translation is CASTPSGIEKETQYF.

This clonotype was seen many times. This chain links TRBV27 with TRBJ2-7; TRBD2 is a possible D gene (6 bases). The CDR3 covers 13 residues. V lost 6 bases, J lost 3 bases, and 12 bases lay in between. Germline CDR1 MNHEY, CDR2 SMNVEV (reference sequence). For the CDR3, the DNA is TGTGCCAGCAGGCCGGGACTGCGCTACGAGCAGTACTTC. Translating it yields CASRPGLRYEQYF.

This clonotype was counted many times. CDR3 in DNA: TGTGCCAGCAGCTTGGGCCTAGCGGGTGGTGGCACCGGGGAGCTGTTTTTT. Its protein is CASSLGLAGGGTGELFF. The rearrangement uses TRBV5-4 and TRBJ2-2; TRBD2 aligns across 8 bases. The CDR3 has 17 residues. Germline lookup yields CDR1 SGHNT and CDR2 YYREEE (reference sequence). J was trimmed by 4 bases and V by 0 bases; bases with no gene match: 8.

This clonotype has ten or more counts. This chain joins TRBV15 and TRBJ2-7; possible D gene TRBD2, 6 bases. Germline V gives CDR1 LNHNV, CDR2 YYDKDF (reference sequence). The CDR3 loop spans 12 amino acids. V was shortened by 1 base and J by 7 bases, with 8 bases between the two germline ends. CDR3 loop: CATSRVSGEQYF. Here the CDR3 DNA reads TGTGCCACCAGCAGAGTAAGCGGGGAGCAGTACTTC.

V gene TRBV12-3 or TRBV12-4 combines with J gene TRBJ1-1, with no clear D. V gave up 4 bases and J gave up 5 bases, with 11 bases separating them. The CDR3 totals 13 residues. CDR3 nucleotides: TGTGCCAGCAGTTCCCGGGGAGGGACTGAAGCTTTCTTT. It specifies CASSSRGGTEAFF.

The V call is TRBV20-1, the J call TRBJ2-7, with 8 positions matching TRBD2. The CDR3 is made up of 13 amino acids. V trimming: 6 bases; J trimming: 6 bases; junction bases outside the gene matches: 10. The germline gives CDR1 DFQATT, CDR2 SNEGSKA (reference sequence). In DNA form, the CDR3 reads TGCAGTGCGTCGGGCGGGAGGCTGGGCGAGCAGTACTTC. Amino acid sequence: CSASGGRLGEQYF.

Many counts were recorded for this clonotype. The CDR3 protein is CASRIYTGQDRNGYTF. Written as DNA, the CDR3 is TGTGCCAGCAGGATATACACCGGACAGGACCGTAATGGCTACACCTTC. The chain employs TRBV11-2 and TRBJ1-2; 7 positions agree with TRBD1. The CDR3 is 16 residues long. The germline CDR1 and CDR2 sequences are SGHAT and FQNNGV. Trimming cost V 6 bases and J 6 bases; bases outside gene matches: 16. The full variable domain, in which reference TRBV11-2 and TRBJ1-2 provide the parts outside the CDR3, is EAGVAQSPRYKIIEKRQSVAFWCNPISGHATLYWYQQILGQGPKLLIQFQNNGVVDDSQLPKDRFSAERLKGVDSTLKIQPAKLEDSAVYLCASRIYTGQDRNGYTFGSGTRLTVV.

This clonotype was seen many times. V gene TRBV6-5 combines with J gene TRBJ1-1; D may be TRBD1 (5 bases). This CDR3 contains 15 residues. Trimming shortened V by 0 bases and J by 0 bases, and 8 bases separated the two germline ends. Germline CDR1 and CDR2: MNHEY and SVGAGI. The CDR3 loop reads CASSYSAGLNTEAFF. For the CDR3, the DNA is TGTGCCAGCAGTTACTCGGCAGGGTTGAACACTGAAGCTTTCTTT.

This clonotype was counted ten times or more. The chain combines TRBV20-1 with TRBJ1-1; perhaps TRBD1 as D (5 bases). This CDR3 is built from 8 residues. The germline gives CDR1 DFQATT, CDR2 SNEGSKA (reference sequence). CDR3 in DNA: TGCAGGGTCGGGGGGGCTTTCTTT. This codes for CRVGGAFF.

This clonotype was observed many times. The gene calls are TRBV7-9 and TRBJ1-1, with no clear D. This CDR3 spans 13 amino acids. From germline, CDR1 is SEHNR and CDR2 FQNEAQ (reference sequence). V lost 1 base and J 8 bases, leaving 11 bases between the germline ends. The CDR3 sequence: CASSLGLQTEAFF. CDR3 DNA: TGTGCCAGCAGCTTAGGGCTACAGACAGAAGCTTTCTTT.

This clonotype was detected ten times or more. The chain couples TRBV28 to TRBJ2-5; 8 bases fit TRBD2. CDR1 is MDHEN, CDR2 SYDVKM, per germline. The CDR3 length is 14 residues. V dropped 6 bases and J dropped 4; count of bases not matched to a gene: 7. CDR3 region: CASSSGLAAETQYF. Here the CDR3 DNA reads TGTGCCAGCAGCAGCGGACTAGCCGCAGAGACCCAGTACTTC.

This clonotype was seen repeatedly, ten times or more. The DNA of the CDR3 is TGTGCCAGCAGCTTCGGACTAGCGGGGGGGGACAGGGACATTCAGTACTTC. Protein: CASSFGLAGGDRDIQYF. This chain joins TRBV7-9 and TRBJ2-4; 15 nucleotides align to TRBD2. V lost 3 bases, J lost 8 bases, and 8 bases stayed unmatched. CDR1 is SEHNR, CDR2 FQNEAQ, per germline (reference sequence). The CDR3 has 17 amino acids.

This clonotype was recorded many times. The V and J genes are TRBV12-3 or TRBV12-4 and TRBJ2-7; TRBD2 matches at 11 bases. CDR3 size: 16 residues. V lost 3 bases, J lost 9 bases, and 13 bases stayed unmatched. The CDR3 reads CASSLGVRLAGKRQYF. The CDR3, as DNA: TGTGCCAGCAGTTTGGGTGTGAGACTAGCGGGAAAAAGGCAGTACTTC.

This clonotype has ten or more counts. This chain uses TRBV7-9 with TRBJ2-7, with TRBD1 matching over 7 bases. CDR1 is SEHNR and CDR2 is FQNEAQ in the germline V gene (reference sequence). J was trimmed by 7 bases and V by 4 bases; bases with no gene match: 13. CDR3 size: 15 residues. DNA for the CDR3: TGTGCCAGCAGCTCCACAGGGGAGTTTACGAGGGAGCAGTACTTC. Its protein is CASSSTGEFTREQYF.